These T cell receptor beta chains were read from a single sample in a study of blood T cell repertoires in COVID-19. TCRdb keeps only in-frame clones here, not all; method: immunoSEQ multiplex PCR. The sample has tens of thousands of clones, around nine tenths seen once. Material for sequencing was peripheral blood. The receptor set was obtained from a woman in her sixties or seventies with acute or convalescent COVID-19. CDR3s include the opening cysteine and the closing phenylalanine or tryptophan. A D gene is named only where the DNA matches it firmly. Only part of the rows carry a size: once, few, many, or a class if the clone is expanded.

>TRBD1|TRBV7-9|TRBJ1-3|.
TGTGCCAGCTACTCTGACAGGGCGGCCGCCGGAAACACCATATATTTT
CASYSDRAAAGNTIYF
>.|TRBV28|TRBJ1-4|.
TGTGCCAGCAGACCCCAATCGGGGGAAAAACTGTTTTTT
CASRPQSGEKLFF
>TRBD1|TRBV27|TRBJ1-2|.
TGTGCCAGCAGTAGACAGGGACCTAACTATGGCTACACCTTC
CASSRQGPNYGYTF
>TRBD1|TRBV6-6|TRBJ1-5|.
TGTGCCAGCAGTTCGGACAGGGTTATTCAACAGCCCCAGCATTTT
CASSSDRVIQQPQHF
>TRBD2|TRBV5-6|TRBJ2-5|.
TGTGCCAGCAGCTGGGGGACTAGCGGGTCCCTGAGAGGGGAGACCCAGTACTTC
CASSWGTSGSLRGETQYF
>TRBD1|TRBV5-3|TRBJ1-5|.
TGTGCCAGAAGCTCGACAGGGGACGGGGAAAATTGCAATCAGCCCCAGCATTTT
CARSSTGDGENCNQPQHF
>.|TRBV13|TRBJ1-4|once
TGTGCCAGCAGCGACAGACAGCTTAATGAAAAACTGTTTTTT
CASSDRQLNEKLFF
>TRBD2|TRBV5-4|TRBJ2-5|.
TGTGCCAGCAGCCCGACGGGGGGGGCCGGACAAGAGACCCAGTACTTC
CASSPTGGAGQETQYF
>.|TRBV7-2|TRBJ1-3|.
TGTGCCCCTAACGCAGGGGAACTCGACACCATATATTTT
CAPNAGELDTIYF
>.|TRBV24-1|TRBJ1-5|.
TGTGCCACCAGTGATATGGACTTGGGGCCCCAGCATTTT
CATSDMDLGPQHF
>TRBD1|TRBV6-5|TRBJ1-5|.
TGTGCCAGCAGGCGGACAGGGGATAGCAATCAGCCCCAGCATTTT
CASRRTGDSNQPQHF
>.|TRBV5-1|TRBJ2-3|.
TGCGCCAGCAGCACATCGGACAGTAGAAGGGATACGCAGTATTTT
CASSTSDSRRDTQYF
>.|TRBV14|TRBJ1-1|.
TGTGCCAGCAGCCCAGGGACTGAAGCTTTCTTT
CASSPGTEAFF
>TRBD2|TRBV19|TRBJ2-5|.
TGTGCCAGTAGTATCGGACCGGGAGGGCTCGAGACCCAGTACTTC
CASSIGPGGLETQYF
>.|TRBV18|TRBJ2-5|.
TGTGCCAGCTCACCTCAGGAAACTCAAGAGACCCAGTACTTC
CASSPQETQETQYF
>.|TRBV4-1|TRBJ2-3|.
TGCGCCAGCAGCCAAGAATCGCAGACAGATACGCAGTATTTT
CASSQESQTDTQYF
>.|TRBV6-5|TRBJ1-2|.
TGTGCCAGCAGTTACTCAGGGGGACGCTATGGCTACACCTTC
CASSYSGGRYGYTF
>TRBD1|TRBV4-1|TRBJ1-2|few
TGCGCCAGCAGGAGACAGGGGGCGGGTGGCTACACCTTC
CASRRQGAGGYTF
>.|TRBV20-1|TRBJ1-6|.
TGCAGTGTGTCTAGTAATTCACCCCTCCACTTT
CSVSSNSPLHF
>TRBD1|TRBV19|TRBJ1-1|.
TGTGCCAGTAGTTTTAGGGCAGGGGGCAAGGGGACTGAAGCTTTCTTT
CASSFRAGGKGTEAFF
>.|TRBV3-1/TRBV3-2|TRBJ1-1|.
TGTGCCAGCAGCCGCGGGGGGCAGGGGAACACTGAAGCTTTCTTT
CASSRGGQGNTEAFF
>TRBD1|TRBV2|TRBJ1-3|once
TGTGCCACTAACAGGGGACGTGGAAACACCATATATTTT
CATNRGRGNTIYF
>TRBD1|TRBV30|TRBJ1-5|.
TGTGCCTGGAGTGTAGGGCAGGGGGCGAATCAGCCCCAGCATTTT
CAWSVGQGANQPQHF
>.|TRBV7-2|TRBJ2-2|few
TGTGCCAGCAGCCCACCGGGACCCAGGGGCGGGGAGCTGTTTTTT
CASSPPGPRGGELFF
>.|TRBV5-6|TRBJ1-6|.
TGTGCCAGCAGCTTGGTGGTCGCAGGGCATTCACCCCTCCACTTT
CASSLVVAGHSPLHF
>.|TRBV6-5|TRBJ1-5|.
TGTGCCAGCAAGGCGGGCAATCAGCCCCAGCATTTT
CASKAGNQPQHF
>TRBD1|TRBV7-9|TRBJ1-1|.
TGTGCCAGCAGCTTAGGACAGGGGGCCGCCACTGAAGCTTTCTTT
CASSLGQGAATEAFF
>.|TRBV7-9|TRBJ1-5|.
TGTGCCAGCACCCACTCTTGGGGGGGCGCGGGGAATCAGCCCCAGCATTTT
CASTHSWGGAGNQPQHF
>.|TRBV18|TRBJ1-3|.
TGTGCCAGCTCCGACAGCTCTGGAAACACCATATATTTT
CASSDSSGNTIYF
>.|TRBV7-6|TRBJ1-5|.
TGTGCCAGCAGCGCAGACGTCAGACAGGACAATCAGCCCCAGCATTTT
CASSADVRQDNQPQHF
>TRBD1|TRBV18|TRBJ1-5|.
TGTGCCAGCTCACCCTCGGGGGACAGGGGAAGGATTCAGCCCCAGCATTTT
CASSPSGDRGRIQPQHF
>TRBD1|TRBV27|TRBJ2-1|once
TGTGCCAGCAGCTCCACGACAGGGTATGAGCAGTTCTTC
CASSSTTGYEQFF
>TRBD2|TRBV6-5|TRBJ2-3|.
TGTGCCAGCAGCCGGACTAGCGTGACAGATACGCAGTATTTT
CASSRTSVTDTQYF
>.|TRBV19|TRBJ1-5|.
TGTGCCAGTAGTATAGATCCGTCGTGGCAACCAGGTCAGCCCCAGCATTTT
CASSIDPSWQPGQPQHF
>.|TRBV5-1|TRBJ2-5|.
TGCGCCAGCAGCGTGGGGTACCGGGGAGAGACCCAGTACTTC
CASSVGYRGETQYF
>.|TRBV5-4|TRBJ1-2|.
TGTGCCAGCAGCCCGGGTTCTTTTTATGGCTACACCTTC
CASSPGSFYGYTF
>.|TRBV28|TRBJ1-1|.
TGTGCCAGCTCAACCTATACGGCTGAAGCTTTCTTT
CASSTYTAEAFF
>.|TRBV5-1|TRBJ2-3|.
TGCGCCAGCGGCAGGGCCCCTGTGACAGATACGCAGTATTTT
CASGRAPVTDTQYF
>.|TRBV7-9|TRBJ2-6|once
TGTGCCAGCACCCGGGGGTCTGGGGCCAACGTCCTGACTTTC
CASTRGSGANVLTF
>TRBD1|TRBV7-9|TRBJ2-3|.
TGTGCCAGCAGCACCGACAGGGCAGATACGCAGTATTTT
CASSTDRADTQYF
>.|TRBV7-6|TRBJ1-1|.
TGTGCCAGCAGCTTAGTCCGGGAAGGTTCTGAAGCTTTCTTT
CASSLVREGSEAFF
>TRBD1|TRBV12-3/TRBV12-4|TRBJ1-2|once
TGTGCCAGCACCCCGGGACAGGGGGATGGCTACACCTTC
CASTPGQGDGYTF
>TRBD1|TRBV7-8|TRBJ2-1|.
TGTGCCAGCAGCTTATATTTGGGACAGGACAATGAGCAGTTCTTC
CASSLYLGQDNEQFF
>TRBD1|TRBV18|TRBJ1-4|.
TGTGCCAGCTCACCCGGACAGGGGAGGGATGAAAAACTGTTTTTT
CASSPGQGRDEKLFF
>.|TRBV9|TRBJ1-3|.
TGTGCCAGCAGCTCCGGGACGGGGGGATCTGGAAACACCATATATTTT
CASSSGTGGSGNTIYF
>TRBD2|TRBV7-9|TRBJ2-1|.
TGTGCCAGCAGCTCTCCCCCGGCGGGAGAGGGTAATGAGCAGTTCTTC
CASSSPPAGEGNEQFF
>.|TRBV5-1|TRBJ1-1|.
TGCGCCAGCAGCCGGGAGGGGGGAATCACTGAAGCTTTCTTT
CASSREGGITEAFF
>.|TRBV7-9|TRBJ2-3|.
TGTGCCAGCAGCTTAGTGGGCCTCCCGGGGGATACGCAGTATTTT
CASSLVGLPGDTQYF
>TRBD2|TRBV6-5|TRBJ2-1|.
TGTGCCAGCAGTTACCGTTCTAGCGGGGTCAATGAGCAGTTCTTC
CASSYRSSGVNEQFF